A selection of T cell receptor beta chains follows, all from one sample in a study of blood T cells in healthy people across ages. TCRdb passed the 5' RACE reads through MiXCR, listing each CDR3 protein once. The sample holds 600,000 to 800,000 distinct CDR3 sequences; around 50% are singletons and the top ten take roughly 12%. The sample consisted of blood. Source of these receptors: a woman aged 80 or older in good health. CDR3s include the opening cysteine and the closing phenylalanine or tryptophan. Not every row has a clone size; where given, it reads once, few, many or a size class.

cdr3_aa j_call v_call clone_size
CASRRGATAYNEQYF TRBJ2-5 TRBV13 -
CASSFNRQGQGETQYF TRBJ2-5 TRBV7-7 -
CASSLLAGGPGTQYF TRBJ2-3 TRBV7-2 few
CASSLGSSGGYNEQYF TRBJ2-5 TRBV5-1 -
CASSWTGTSGGNQETQYF TRBJ2-5 TRBV7-6 -
CASSLGSGGSIAYEQYF TRBJ2-7 TRBV5-1 -
CSARLDREEYF TRBJ2-5 TRBV20-1 many
CSATAGETQYF - TRBV20-1 -
CASSLGGTGDEQFF TRBJ2-1 TRBV5-1 many
CSARDYLTSYEQYF TRBJ2-7 TRBV20-1 -
CASSLIRVQDNEQFF TRBJ2-1 TRBV11-1 -
CASSQLTGGTEAFF TRBJ1-1 TRBV3-1 -
CASSTGLIRGTDTQYF TRBJ2-3 TRBV6-5 -
CSVTGLDEQYF - TRBV29-1 -
CASSARSSGRRDTQYF TRBJ2-3 TRBV5-1 -
CSGWENTEAFF TRBJ1-1 TRBV29-1 -
CASSLSRQHGYTF TRBJ1-2 TRBV27 -
CSARGASGGSYEQYF TRBJ2-7 TRBV20-1 -
CASSPQRDIYSYEQYF TRBJ2-7 TRBV5-1 once
CSARDLREQGYNEQFF TRBJ2-1 TRBV20-1 -
CAISGQSQETQYF TRBJ2-5 TRBV10-3 many
CASSQGTSGGAYEQYF TRBJ2-7 TRBV3-1 -
CASSWAGGRGNTEAFF TRBJ1-1 TRBV7-2 -
CASSLRSRGLSDEQFF TRBJ2-1 TRBV5-1 many
CATSRITGTHNEQFF TRBJ2-1 TRBV15 few
CASSRLAGATGELFF TRBJ2-2 TRBV6-6 -
CASRLNTGSNTGELFF TRBJ2-2 TRBV7-9 few
CASNGGQGYEQYF - TRBV5-1 -
CSAETYQETQYF TRBJ2-5 TRBV20-1 many
CASSPLGAGASTDTQYF TRBJ2-3 TRBV7-2 -
CASSGSAASATQYF TRBJ2-3 TRBV7-9 many
CASSDKQGPYEQYF TRBJ2-7 TRBV2 once
CASSFPGLGQPQHF TRBJ1-5 TRBV12-3/TRBV12-4 many
CASSPLEGNQETQYF TRBJ2-5 TRBV5-8 once
CSVNSRTTQETQYF TRBJ2-5 TRBV29-1 many
CSVESRGRGSTDTQYF TRBJ2-3 TRBV29-1 many
CASSRSRTNEKLFF TRBJ1-4 TRBV12-3/TRBV12-4 -
CASRGLSEKLFF TRBJ1-4 TRBV2 many
CASSFSRKETQYF TRBJ2-5 TRBV5-1 many
CSVGAVTSTDTQYF TRBJ2-3 TRBV29-1 -
CASSLVKLNHNEQFF TRBJ2-1 TRBV7-9 many
CASSLPSGGVGETQYF - TRBV7-7 -
CASTFEGGEQFF TRBJ2-1 TRBV2 -
CASGLGGRNEQFF TRBJ2-1 TRBV12-5 many
CSVAARLSQETQYF - TRBV29-1 -
CASSGLADTQYF TRBJ2-3 TRBV2 many